This T cell receptor beta chain was captured in a study of blood T cell repertoires in COVID-19. Overall study context: In each case, the material was cDNA or gDNA derived from T cells, B-cell-depleted T cells, or PBMCs.

Authors' analysis steps: Using reference gene primer amplification, nucleated cell counts were estimated. The repertoire was sequenced with immunoSEQ multiplex PCR; TCRdb's copy has only in-frame clones and lacks some. That table supplies the V and J calls and clone size; D and trimming were determined from the DNA. The sample holds a few hundred thousand clones, around 91% seen once. The junction had 3 bases not matched to a gene; V was cut back by 4 bases and J by 4 bases. The CDR3 contains 15 residues. The germline gives CDR1 LNHDA, CDR2 SQIVND (reference sequence). The TCR sequence derives from a woman aged 55-69 years with COVID-19, enrolled during active disease. Material for sequencing was peripheral blood. The chain links TRBV19 to TRBJ2-5, with 13 bases identical to TRBD2. CDR3 residues: CASSKTSGGSETQYF. The CDR3 DNA is TGTGCCAGTAGTAAGACTAGCGGGGGGTCAGAGACCCAGTACTTC.